This note documents a single TCR beta chain sequence. The sample comes from a study of blood T cell repertoires in COVID-19. In the study overall: Material from acute and convalescent COVID-19 was sourced from the United States, Italy and Spain. In each case, the material was cDNA or gDNA derived from T cells, B-cell-depleted T cells, or PBMCs.

The CDR3 runs to 14 residues. Germline-derived CDR1 and CDR2 are SGHRS and YFSETQ. Trimming stripped 3 bases from V and 1 base from J, with 10 bases between. TCRdb's table, derived via immunoSEQ multiplex PCR, lists solely in-frame clones and lacks some. The table lists almost 400,000 clones, 88% of them singletons. V usage is TRBV5-1 and J usage is TRBJ1-1, with unresolved D. Sequenced sample: PBMCs or T cells enriched from blood (not recorded which). This TCR derives from a woman aged 25 to 39 with acute COVID-19. For the CDR3, the DNA is TGCGCCAGCAGCTCCCCGACACAGAACACTGAAGCTTTCTTT. This gives the protein CASSSPTQNTEAFF.